Listed below are T cell receptor beta chains from one sample, sequenced in a study of blood T cell repertoires in COVID-19. Data came from immunoSEQ multiplex PCR; TCRdb stores just in-frame clones and leaves some out. The sample consists of about 53,000 clones, 81% of them appearing once. The sequenced material came from peripheral blood. The receptor set was obtained from a woman over 75 with COVID-19, enrolled during active disease. CDR3s leave out the opening cysteine and the closing phenylalanine or tryptophan.

CDR3aa,v_gene,j_gene
ASSLVELSGLAALNEQF,TRBV5-1,TRBJ2-1
ASSKGQYYNEQF,TRBV11-2,TRBJ2-1
ASSLLAAVPNEQF,TRBV7-9,TRBJ2-1
ASSRGRGAYEQY,TRBV19,TRBJ2-7
ASSLPSGRAASNTGELF,TRBV19,TRBJ2-2
ASIGDQPQH,TRBV19,TRBJ1-5
ASSYFQTGGYT,TRBV6-5,TRBJ1-2
ASSTRESHGYT,TRBV19,TRBJ1-2
ASSLGALTYQETQY,TRBV5-1,TRBJ2-5
ASRLDGGSNQPQH,TRBV28,TRBJ1-5
ASSLLIGRGNYGYT,TRBV27,TRBJ1-2
ASSPGLAGIYEQY,TRBV4-1,TRBJ2-7
AWTFGSSGNTIY,TRBV30,TRBJ1-3
ASSIGTGGSYGYT,TRBV19,TRBJ1-2
AWVRDRSHSYGYT,TRBV30,TRBJ1-2
SVEGETGGGPEAF,TRBV29-1,TRBJ1-1
ASSAGHKLIANYGYT,TRBV7-8,TRBJ1-2
ASTLLANNEQF,TRBV12-3/TRBV12-4,TRBJ2-1
ASSPPRGTNTEAF,TRBV6-2/TRBV6-3,TRBJ1-1
ASSVIPGRAKNIQY,TRBV28,TRBJ2-4
ASSQEQGTGGSPLH,TRBV3-1/TRBV3-2,TRBJ1-6
ASSEGQTYEQY,TRBV6-1,TRBJ2-7
ASSVGHGTGGIDTQY,TRBV5-5,TRBJ2-3
ASSRRTGTGFSDYGYT,TRBV19,TRBJ1-2
ASSIASGSRETQY,TRBV19,TRBJ2-5
ASSEGVAYNEQF,TRBV9,TRBJ2-1
ASSGREVSGSYEQY,TRBV5-4,TRBJ2-7
ASRRTLSGRAYTGELF,TRBV27,TRBJ2-2
ASSEPQTSGKAYEQY,TRBV2,TRBJ2-7
ASSTRTGFGANVLT,TRBV28,TRBJ2-6
ASSPPGGEQY,TRBV18,TRBJ2-7
ASSLDPGQGASNQPQH,TRBV7-9,TRBJ1-5
ASSLGGGPSYEQY,TRBV19,TRBJ2-7
ASSTGLATGRSYNEQF,TRBV19,TRBJ2-1
ATSATGNSPLH,TRBV15,TRBJ1-6
ASSRTGANYGYT,TRBV5-6,TRBJ1-2
ASSSRGSNSPLH,TRBV27,TRBJ1-6
ATSDQDQGGNEQF,TRBV24-1,TRBJ2-1
ASSVQGTEAF,TRBV7-9,TRBJ1-1
ASSLSGRINEQF,TRBV11-2,TRBJ2-1
ASSLTQGAYEQY,TRBV5-1,TRBJ2-7
ASSLPLAVDNYGYT,TRBV28,TRBJ1-2
ASSPLAGNTDTQY,TRBV6-6,TRBJ2-3
ASSRTGFDEQY,TRBV7-3,TRBJ2-7
ASSFTGGRHEQY,TRBV5-1,TRBJ2-7
ASSVATGGLYEQY,TRBV9,TRBJ2-7
ASSRLAGRDTQY,TRBV6-4,TRBJ2-3
ASSRSGGSTDTQY,TRBV4-1,TRBJ2-3
ASSQRYRDRRADTQY,TRBV23-1,TRBJ2-3
ASSLTGTSGLQQY,TRBV9,TRBJ2-7
ASSRGGDYNEQF,TRBV5-4,TRBJ2-1
ASISGGGIAGELF,TRBV6-5,TRBJ2-2
ASSGGANSNQPQH,TRBV2,TRBJ1-5
ASRPGGAWNTEAF,TRBV19,TRBJ1-1
ASSLEATSHEQF,TRBV5-1,TRBJ2-1
ASSVGQIFNYGYT,TRBV9,TRBJ1-2
ASSLGPPGQVPFYEQY,TRBV5-6,TRBJ2-7
ATTGGSGIGNQPQH,TRBV19,TRBJ1-5